These T cell receptor beta chains were read from a single sample in a study of blood T cell repertoires in COVID-19. TCRdb's copy holds only in-frame clones and misses some; the assay was immunoSEQ multiplex PCR. Of about 240,000 clones in the sample, roughly 82% are singletons; the top ten hold approximately 4.5%. The sample was peripheral blood. The receptors were sampled from a woman aged 65 to 85 with acute or convalescent COVID-19. CDR3s include the opening cysteine and the closing phenylalanine or tryptophan. Clone size is shown for a subset of rows, as once, few, many or a class of expanded clone.

j_gene,v_gene,abundance,CDR3aa
TRBJ2-3,TRBV2,few,CASFTGLLTDTQYF
TRBJ1-1,TRBV19,-,CASSRQTLRDTEAFF
TRBJ1-3,TRBV5-8,-,CASSPGRPLSGNTIYF
TRBJ1-2,TRBV15,-,CATSRPKTGTYGYTF
TRBJ1-2,TRBV4-1,few,CASSQDRSGNFGYGYTF
TRBJ1-5,TRBV6-4,-,CASSDSNRRRKPCYQPQHF
TRBJ2-3,TRBV5-4,-,CASSRPGATDTQYF
TRBJ2-6,TRBV4-1,-,CASSQNRGSGANVLTF
TRBJ1-2,TRBV20-1,-,CSASEVAGNLYGYTF
TRBJ2-7,TRBV19,-,CASSKTSRGIYEQYF
TRBJ1-6,TRBV7-9,once,CASSLSDSPLHF
TRBJ1-2,TRBV28,-,CASSWGQLNYGYTF
TRBJ1-3,TRBV28,-,CASSLRGGSGNTIYF